These T cell receptor beta chains were read from a single sample in a study of Ad26.COV2.S vaccination and SARS-CoV-2 variants. TCRdb keeps only in-frame clones here, not all; method: immunoSEQ multiplex PCR. The repertoire includes around 250,000 clones, roughly 87% of them detected once, and less than 3.5% sits in the top ten. Source: peripheral blood, taken in a trial of Ad26.COV2.S vaccine versus placebo. These receptors were taken from a person between 18 and 65 years old who received the Ad26.COV2.S COVID-19 vaccine or a placebo. CDR3s include the opening cysteine and the closing phenylalanine or tryptophan. D genes are given only for firm matches. Not every row has a clone size; where given, it reads once, few, many or a size class.

V: TRBV5-6
J: TRBJ1-2
size: -
D: -
CDR3: CASSPTSNGGYTF
DNA: TGTGCCAGCAGTCCGACATCCAATGGAGGCTACACCTTC

V: TRBV7-2
J: TRBJ1-2
size: -
D: -
CDR3: CASSLERGNYGYTF
DNA: TGTGCCAGCAGCTTAGAGCGGGGTAACTATGGCTACACCTTC

V: TRBV7-2
J: TRBJ2-3
size: -
D: -
CDR3: CASSLGGRSSTDTQYF
DNA: TGTGCCAGCAGCTTAGGAGGTCGGTCTAGCACAGATACGCAGTATTTT

V: TRBV19
J: TRBJ1-6
size: -
D: -
CDR3: CASSIISGRHSRNSLHF
DNA: TGTGCCAGTAGTATTATCTCGGGACGCCACTCCCGAAACTCCCTCCACTTT

V: TRBV19
J: TRBJ2-2
size: few
D: -
CDR3: CASRLGLSNTGELFF
DNA: TGTGCCAGTAGGTTAGGACTGTCTAACACCGGGGAGCTGTTTTTT

V: TRBV9
J: TRBJ2-3
size: -
D: TRBD2
CDR3: CASSPTSGGTDTQYF
DNA: TGTGCCAGCAGCCCCACTAGCGGGGGCACAGATACGCAGTATTTT

V: TRBV29-1
J: TRBJ1-1
size: -
D: -
CDR3: CSVAFKENTEAFF
DNA: TGCAGCGTTGCTTTCAAGGAGAACACTGAAGCTTTCTTT

V: TRBV5-4
J: TRBJ1-5
size: -
D: -
CDR3: CASSSMGRSNQPQHF
DNA: TGTGCCAGCAGCTCCATGGGTCGTAGCAATCAGCCCCAGCATTTT

V: TRBV12-3/TRBV12-4
J: TRBJ1-1
size: -
D: -
CDR3: CASSSGYTEAFF
DNA: TGTGCCAGCAGTTCGGGTTACACTGAAGCTTTCTTT

V: TRBV20-1
J: TRBJ1-2
size: -
D: -
CDR3: CSPGNYGYTF
DNA: TGCAGTCCAGGAAACTATGGCTACACCTTC

V: TRBV5-1
J: TRBJ1-4
size: -
D: TRBD1
CDR3: CASSSDRDGEKLFF
DNA: TGCGCCAGCAGCTCCGACAGGGACGGCGAAAAACTGTTTTTT

V: TRBV3-1/TRBV3-2
J: TRBJ2-1
size: -
D: -
CDR3: CASSPGLGREQFF
DNA: TGTGCCAGCAGCCCCGGCCTGGGACGCGAGCAGTTCTTC

V: TRBV6-4
J: TRBJ2-1
size: -
D: TRBD2
CDR3: CASSDSTSGEQFF
DNA: TGTGCCAGCAGTGACTCGACTAGCGGGGAGCAGTTCTTC

V: TRBV7-8
J: TRBJ2-5
size: -
D: -
CDR3: CASSLGLLQETQYF
DNA: TGTGCCAGCAGCTTGGGTCTACTCCAAGAGACCCAGTACTTC

V: TRBV6-6
J: TRBJ1-1
size: -
D: -
CDR3: CASRRQQNTEAFF
DNA: TGTGCCAGCAGGAGACAGCAAAACACTGAAGCTTTCTTT

V: TRBV4-3
J: TRBJ1-1
size: -
D: -
CDR3: CASSQPDRPAPFF
DNA: TGCGCCAGCAGCCAACCCGACAGGCCCGCGCCTTTCTTT

V: TRBV5-1
J: TRBJ1-1
size: -
D: -
CDR3: CASSSSTGNTEAFF
DNA: TGCGCCAGCAGCTCCTCGACAGGGAACACTGAAGCTTTCTTT

V: TRBV5-4
J: TRBJ2-3
size: -
D: TRBD1
CDR3: CASRGTGRDTDTQYF
DNA: TGTGCCAGCAGGGGGACAGGGCGGGACACAGATACGCAGTATTTT

V: TRBV5-1
J: TRBJ1-3
size: -
D: TRBD1
CDR3: CASSSGQVGSGNTIYF
DNA: TGCGCCAGCAGCTCCGGACAGGTCGGCTCTGGAAACACCATATATTTT

V: TRBV18
J: TRBJ1-6
size: -
D: TRBD1
CDR3: CASSLGTGLNSPLHF
DNA: TGTGCCAGCTCACTAGGGACAGGGTTGAATTCACCCCTCCACTTT

V: TRBV9
J: TRBJ2-1
size: -
D: -
CDR3: CASSVDGTSYNEQFF
DNA: TGTGCCAGCAGCGTAGACGGGACATCCTACAATGAGCAGTTCTTC

V: TRBV4-3
J: TRBJ2-2
size: -
D: -
CDR3: CASSQRGGAGANTGELFF
DNA: TGCGCCAGCAGCCAAAGAGGCGGGGCAGGCGCGAACACCGGGGAGCTGTTTTTT

V: TRBV6-5
J: TRBJ1-5
size: -
D: -
CDR3: CASRLDSYSNQPQHF
DNA: TGTGCCAGCAGACTAGACAGCTATAGCAATCAGCCCCAGCATTTT

V: TRBV7-3
J: TRBJ2-3
size: -
D: -
CDR3: CASSLVRGSTDTQYF
DNA: TGTGCCAGCAGCTTAGTCCGCGGGAGCACAGATACGCAGTATTTT

V: TRBV7-2
J: TRBJ2-2
size: -
D: -
CDR3: CASSSPTGELFF
DNA: TGTGCCAGCAGCTCCCCAACCGGGGAGCTGTTTTTT

V: TRBV4-1
J: TRBJ2-5
size: -
D: -
CDR3: CASSRYTGEEETQYF
DNA: TGCGCCAGCAGCCGTTATACAGGGGAGGAAGAGACCCAGTACTTC

V: TRBV6-6
J: TRBJ1-2
size: -
D: -
CDR3: CASSRTQTWTENYGYTF
DNA: TGTGCCAGCAGTCGAACACAAACTTGGACAGAAAACTATGGCTACACCTTC

V: TRBV7-9
J: TRBJ2-7
size: -
D: -
CDR3: CASSAWRQVSYEQYF
DNA: TGTGCCAGCAGCGCCTGGCGACAGGTCTCCTACGAGCAGTACTTC

V: TRBV7-9
J: TRBJ2-2
size: -
D: -
CDR3: CASSLGLGELFF
DNA: TGTGCCAGCAGCTTAGGGCTCGGGGAGCTGTTTTTT